Below, 28 T cell receptor beta chains from the same sample are listed, as sequenced in a study of T cells in Graves' hyperthyroidism and ophthalmopathy. Using RNA transcripts as the source, TCR beta CDR3 regions were amplified. HTBI primers were used for first-round RT-PCR of the TCR CDR3. TCRdb itself ran the multiplex PCR reads through MiXCR, one entry per CDR3 protein. The table lists 380,000 or so distinct CDR3 sequences, approximately 15% of them singletons. The sequencing sample was made of blood. These receptors were collected from a woman in her twenties or thirties with Graves' hyperthyroidism.

Of note for this clonotype: This may come from a read error, since a much larger clone is one base off. The chain links TRBV12-3 or TRBV12-4 to TRBJ1-5; the D is unclear. There are 17 residues in the CDR3. Trimming cost V 0 bases and J 3 bases, with 15 bases left between them. Here the CDR3 reads CASSLALLREVNQPQHF. The CDR3, as DNA: TGTGCCAGCAGTTTAGCGCTATTGAGGGAGGTCAATCAGCCCCAGCATTTT.

V and J are TRBV4-2 and TRBJ2-3; 14 bases are shared with TRBD2. The CDR3 contains 18 residues. The trim removed 1 base at V and 5 bases at J, leaving 8 bases unmatched. In germline, CDR1 is LGHNA, CDR2 YNFKEQ. This CDR3 is CASSQAWGLAGEGDTQYF. CDR3 bases: TGTGCCAGCAGCCAAGCCTGGGGACTAGCGGGAGAGGGAGATACGCAGTATTTT.

This clonotype was seen repeatedly, ten times or more. V and J are TRBV20-1 and TRBJ1-2; TRBD1 matches 10 bases. CDR1 DFQATT and CDR2 SNEGSKA come from the germline V gene (reference sequence). After removal of 3 bases from V and 4 bases from J, the junction contained 5 bases not matched to a gene. The CDR3 totals 14 residues. CDR3 protein: CSASPRDRGYGYTF. DNA for the CDR3: TGCAGTGCTAGCCCCCGGGACAGGGGCTATGGCTACACCTTC.

The table lists this clonotype with many counts. The gene calls are TRBV7-9 and TRBJ1-4; TRBD1 might be the D (5 bases). V lost 5 bases, J lost 7 bases, and 17 bases lay in between. Per the germline V gene, CDR1 is SEHNR and CDR2 is FQNEAQ (reference sequence). This CDR3 spans 15 amino acids. The CDR3 protein is CASSGERGSPEKLFF. The CDR3 DNA reads TGTGCCAGCAGCGGGGAAAGGGGATCGCCTGAAAAACTGTTTTTT.

Turning to this clonotype: This may be a read error, as it is one base from a much larger clone. The V and J genes are TRBV29-1 and TRBJ2-3, with TRBD2 matching over 10 bases. Germline CDR1 is SQVTM and CDR2 is ANQGSEA. The CDR3 covers 14 residues. After removal of 7 bases from V and 4 bases from J, the junction contained 8 bases not matched to a gene. The CDR3 nucleotides are TGCAGCGGTGATGGGCTAGCGGGAGCAGATACGCAGTATTTT. It codes for CSGDGLAGADTQYF.

This clonotype came up many times. This chain connects TRBV7-2 to TRBJ2-3, with TRBD2 matching over 7 bases. The CDR3 is made up of 15 amino acids. V dropped 5 bases and J dropped 4; count of bases not matched to a gene: 9. The germline V gene has CDR1 SGHTA and CDR2 FQGNSA. The CDR3 region is CASSTSGATADTQYF. DNA for the CDR3: TGTGCCAGCAGCACCAGCGGGGCAACCGCAGATACGCAGTATTTT.

The rearrangement joins TRBV10-3 to TRBJ2-7; the D gene could be TRBD1 or TRBD2 (5 bases each). Germline values: CDR1 ENHRY, CDR2 SYGVKD. V was clipped by 6 bases and J by 0 bases, with 12 bases between them. CDR3 size: 14 residues. CDR3 protein: CAIRGTEVSYEQYF. The CDR3 DNA reads as TGTGCCATCAGGGGGACGGAAGTCTCCTACGAGCAGTACTTC.

This clonotype was picked up many times. The V call is TRBV19, the J call TRBJ2-1; 8 bases fit TRBD2. This CDR3 contains 13 residues. V was pared by 3 bases and J by 7 bases, with 2 bases of the junction left unmatched. Looked up from germline, CDR1 is LNHDA and CDR2 is SQIVND (reference sequence). The CDR3, as DNA: TGTGCCAGTAGTATTCCGGGGGGGAATGAGCAGTTCTTC. As protein: CASSIPGGNEQFF.

This clonotype was seen repeatedly, ten times or more. The rearrangement joins TRBV6-5 to TRBJ1-2; 7 bases agree with TRBD1. The CDR3 covers 14 residues. Germline CDR1 is MNHEY and CDR2 is SVGAGI. Trimming removed 0 bases from V and 7 bases from J; junction bases left unmatched: 5. This chain's CDR3 is CASSYSDRVTGYTF. CDR3 in DNA: TGTGCCAGCAGTTACTCCGACAGGGTGACTGGCTACACCTTC.

This clonotype was observed at least ten times. This sequence joins TRBV2 and TRBJ2-4; the D gene is possibly TRBD1 (6 bases). Between the trimmed V and J ends, which lost 6 bases and 0 bases, there was a span of 12 bases. This CDR3 has 15 amino acids. Germline V gene data show CDR1 as SNHLY and CDR2 as FYNNEI. The CDR3 DNA reads as TGTGCCAGCAGCGACAGGCTTCTAGCCAAAAACATTCAGTACTTC. As protein: CASSDRLLAKNIQYF.

V gene TRBV6-2 or TRBV6-3 combines with J gene TRBJ2-1; TRBD2 agrees at 12 bases. V shed 6 bases and J 3 bases; nucleotides not matched to a gene: 9. CDR3 length: 17 residues. Germline V gene data show CDR1 as MNHEY and CDR2 as SVGEGT. CDR3 in amino acids: CASSTETSGRIYNEQFF. The DNA of the CDR3 is TGTGCCAGCAGCACCGAAACTAGCGGGAGGATCTACAATGAGCAGTTCTTC.

J is TRBJ1-4 and V is TRBV18; D gene unclear. This CDR3 has 15 amino acids. V dropped 0 bases and J dropped 8 bases, with 13 bases sitting between them. CDR1 is KGHSH and CDR2 is LQKENI in the germline V gene. The CDR3 DNA reads TGTGCCAGCTCACCACCGGGCTCAGGTGGGGAAAAACTGTTTTTT. It is translated as CASSPPGSGGEKLFF.

A few counts support this clonotype. This chain joins TRBV6-4 and TRBJ2-3; no definite D call. This CDR3 has 14 amino acids. V gave up 3 bases and J gave up 2 bases, with 9 bases separating them. CDR1 is MRHNA and CDR2 is SNTAGT in the germline V gene. The CDR3 is CASSEGKLTDTQYF. The CDR3 DNA sequence: TGTGCCAGCAGTGAGGGAAAACTCACAGATACGCAGTATTTT.

This clonotype was seen at least ten times. The chain uses TRBV12-3 or TRBV12-4 and TRBJ1-3; the D gene is possibly TRBD1 (5 bases). The V end lost 7 bases, the J end lost 6 bases, and 10 bases lay between the germline ends. The CDR3 extends over 12 amino acids. The chain's CDR3 is CASKWGVNTIYF. The CDR3 bases are TGTGCCAGCAAGTGGGGGGTAAACACCATATATTTT.

The genes are TRBV12-3 or TRBV12-4 and TRBJ1-6, with a tentative D call TRBD1 (5 bases). V lost 5 bases and J 9 bases, leaving 11 bases between the germline ends. This CDR3 is built from 13 residues. The CDR3: CASSLQTASPLHF. The CDR3 nucleotides read TGTGCCAGCAGTCTGCAGACAGCTTCACCCCTCCACTTT.

This clonotype appeared a few times. The CDR3 nucleotides read TGTGCCAGCAGCATAGGGTGGCGGGAAGGGCCCTACAATGAGCAGTTCTTC. It codes for CASSIGWREGPYNEQFF. This chain connects TRBV7-8 to TRBJ2-1, with TRBD2 as a possible D gene (6 bases). Germline CDR1 SGHVS, CDR2 FQNEAQ. V was pared by 5 bases and J by 2 bases, with 19 bases between. This CDR3 is built from 17 residues.

This clonotype has more than one count but fewer than ten. This chain uses TRBV12-3 or TRBV12-4 with TRBJ2-1; TRBD1 aligns across 8 bases. V gave up 5 bases and J gave up 0 bases; unmatched junction bases: 3. This CDR3 has 15 residues. CDR3 residues: CASSLTGGSYNEQFF. The CDR3, as DNA: TGTGCCAGCAGTCTCACAGGGGGCTCCTACAATGAGCAGTTCTTC.

This clonotype came up many times. The rearrangement uses TRBV29-1 and TRBJ2-3; 9 nucleotides match TRBD2. Germline V gene lookup returns CDR1 SQVTM and CDR2 ANQGSEA. Trimming at V came to 2 bases and at J to 2 bases, leaving 5 bases not matched to a gene. This CDR3 has 15 amino acids. The CDR3, as DNA: TGCAGCGTTGAATTGCTAGCGGGATACACAGATACGCAGTATTTT. This codes for CSVELLAGYTDTQYF.

This rearrangement joins TRBV27 to TRBJ1-6, with D possibly matching TRBD1 (6 bases). V shed 2 bases and J shed 0 bases, with 14 bases lying between them. Per the germline V gene, CDR1 is MNHEY and CDR2 is SMNVEV (reference sequence). The CDR3 has 18 residues. CDR3 bases: TGTGCCAGCAGTTTAGTGGGAGGGGGAAGCTCCTATAATTCACCCCTCCACTTT. This encodes CASSLVGGGSSYNSPLHF.

The rearrangement joins TRBV19 to TRBJ2-5; 7 bases agree with TRBD2. The V and J ends lost 5 bases and 7 bases, in that order; junction bases with no gene match: 7. Looked up from germline, CDR1 is LNHDA and CDR2 is SQIVND (reference sequence). This CDR3 is built from 13 residues. CDR3 DNA sequence: TGTGCCAGTAGTCCATCCGGGGAGGGGACCCAGTACTTC. It specifies CASSPSGEGTQYF.

This clonotype was counted many times. The chain recombines TRBV20-1 with TRBJ2-3, with 9 bases identical to TRBD2. The length of the CDR3 is 15 residues. The ends lost 5 bases at V and 2 bases at J; junction bases unmatched: 8. From germline, CDR1 is DFQATT and CDR2 SNEGSKA (reference sequence). CDR3 residues: CSAPPPSGVTDTQYF. CDR3 bases: TGCAGTGCTCCACCCCCTAGCGGGGTCACAGATACGCAGTATTTT.

This clonotype was detected a few times. The chain combines TRBV6-1 with TRBJ1-1; D remains ambiguous. Germline CDR1 is MNHNS and CDR2 is SASEGT. The CDR3 spans 14 residues. V dropped 1 base and J dropped 1 base, with 7 bases sitting between them. CDR3 bases: TGTGCCAGCAGTGAAGTGTGGGCGAACACTGAAGCTTTCTTT. Translated: CASSEVWANTEAFF.

This clonotype occurred many times. The chain employs TRBV12-3 or TRBV12-4 and TRBJ2-7, with 7 bases that match TRBD1. The CDR3 has 15 residues. The junction had 10 bases not matched to a gene; V was cut back by 5 bases and J by 3 bases. The CDR3 spells CASSTGPGQVYEQYF. For the CDR3, the DNA is TGTGCCAGCAGTACAGGCCCCGGACAGGTCTACGAGCAGTACTTC.

This clonotype was observed many times. V gene TRBV11-2 combines with J gene TRBJ2-4; D may be TRBD1 (5 bases). Germline lookup yields CDR1 SGHAT and CDR2 FQNNGV. The CDR3 runs 12 residues. V was cut by 5 bases and J by 7 bases, with 9 bases left in between. CDR3: CASSVNRNIQYF. In DNA, the CDR3 is TGTGCCAGCAGCGTTAACAGGAACATTCAGTACTTC.

Notes on this clonotype: A clone one base away is much larger, so this may be a read error. J is TRBJ2-2 and V is TRBV27; the D is unclear. The CDR3 sequence is 14 residues long. Germline CDR1 reads MNHEY; CDR2 reads SMNVEV (reference sequence). The CDR3 coding sequence is TGTGACAGCAGAGTGTCTCCGAACACCGGGGAGCTGTTTTTT. It encodes CDSRVSPNTGELFF.

The chain employs TRBV5-4 and TRBJ2-6; 11 nucleotides line up with TRBD1. The CDR3 covers 18 residues. The V segment lost 3 bases and the J segment 0 bases; nucleotides outside the gene matches: 5. CDR1 and CDR2 from the germline V gene are SGHNT and YYREEE (reference sequence). The CDR3 DNA sequence: TGTGCCAGCAGCTCAGGACAGGGGGCTGTCTCTGGGGCCAACGTCCTGACTTTC. This codes for CASSSGQGAVSGANVLTF. The entire variable domain, with the rest obtained from reference TRBV5-4 and TRBJ2-6, is as follows: ETGVTQSPTHLIKTRGQQVTLRCSSQSGHNTVSWYQQALGQGPQFIFQYYREEENGRGNFPPRFSGLQFPNYSSELNVNALELDDSALYLCASSSGQGAVSGANVLTFGAGSRLTVL.

This clonotype was seen many times. This chain links TRBV11-3 with TRBJ1-1; no definite D call. Looked up from germline, CDR1 is SGHNT and CDR2 is YENEEA. The germline V and J ends were trimmed by 3 bases and 2 bases, with 7 bases remaining between them. This CDR3 comprises 13 residues. The CDR3 coding sequence is TGTGCCAGCAGCTTCACCGCAAACACTGAAGCTTTCTTT. This codes for CASSFTANTEAFF.

The chain combines TRBV5-1 with TRBJ2-7; D remains unclear. This CDR3 is 17 amino acids long. The ends were cut back, 3 bases at V and 6 bases at J, with 25 bases in the middle. Germline CDR1 SGHRS, CDR2 YFSETQ. The CDR3 DNA follows: TGCGCCAGCAGCTCCCTAACGGCCCCCGCGTCTTCGGGCGAGCAGTACTTC. This gives the protein CASSSLTAPASSGEQYF.